The clone carrying this T cell receptor (beta chain) was observed a single time. The data derive from a study of blood T cell repertoires in COVID-19. The overall study: The United States, Italy and Spain were the sources of the acute and convalescent COVID-19 samples.

Measured with immunoSEQ multiplex PCR; TCRdb has only the in-frame clones, and not every one. The data show about 670,000 clones, 70% to 90% seen once. V gave up 3 bases and J gave up 1 base; unmatched junction bases: 8. The germline V gene has CDR1 SGHNT and CDR2 YYREEE (reference sequence). This CDR3 is 18 amino acids long. The TCR was taken from a woman aged 18-29 years with acute or convalescent COVID-19. This chain joins TRBV5-4 and TRBJ2-1, with 12 bases identical to TRBD2. Input material: peripheral blood. The CDR3 nucleotides read TGTGCCAGCAGCTCGTTTGCTAGCGGGGGGGCATCCTACAATGAGCAGTTCTTC. Its protein is CASSSFASGGASYNEQFF.